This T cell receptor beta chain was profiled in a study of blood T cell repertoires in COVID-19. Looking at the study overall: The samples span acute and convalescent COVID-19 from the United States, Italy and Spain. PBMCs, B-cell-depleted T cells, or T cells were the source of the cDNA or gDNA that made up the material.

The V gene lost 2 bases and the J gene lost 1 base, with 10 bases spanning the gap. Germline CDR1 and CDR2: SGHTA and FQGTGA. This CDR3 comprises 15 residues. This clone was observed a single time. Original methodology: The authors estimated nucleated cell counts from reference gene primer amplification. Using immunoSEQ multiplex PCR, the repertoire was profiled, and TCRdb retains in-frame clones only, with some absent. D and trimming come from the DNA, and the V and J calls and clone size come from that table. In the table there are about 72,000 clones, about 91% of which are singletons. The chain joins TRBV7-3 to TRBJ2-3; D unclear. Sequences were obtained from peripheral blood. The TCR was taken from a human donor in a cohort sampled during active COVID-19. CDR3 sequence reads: CASSLRFAGTDTQYF. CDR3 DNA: TGTGCCAGCAGCTTACGGTTCGCTGGCACAGATACGCAGTATTTT. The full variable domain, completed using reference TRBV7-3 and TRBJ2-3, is GAGVSQTPSNKVTEKGKYVELRCDPISGHTALYWYRQSLGQGPEFLIYFQGTGAADDSGLPNDRFFAVRPEGSVSTLKIQRTERGDSAVYLCASSLRFAGTDTQYFGPGTRLTVL.